This record concerns one T cell receptor beta chain sequence. This record belongs to a study of blood T cell repertoires in COVID-19. TCRdb keeps only in-frame clones here, not all; method: immunoSEQ multiplex PCR. This sample carries about 480,000 clones, around 90% of them seen once, and the ten largest clones take under 2.5%. V trimming: 5 bases; J trimming: 2 bases; junction bases outside the gene matches: 2. This CDR3 region has 13 residues. Looked up from germline, CDR1 is MNHEY and CDR2 is SVGEGT. The sequencing sample was made of PBMCs or T cells enriched from blood (not recorded which). The chain joins TRBV6-2 or TRBV6-3 to TRBJ2-7, with 8 bases that match TRBD1. The sequence was obtained from a woman younger than 30 with acute COVID-19. The CDR3: CASSRDRPYEQYF. CDR3 bases: TGTGCCAGCAGTAGGGACAGGCCCTACGAGCAGTACTTC.